This T cell receptor (beta chain) was sequenced in a study of cytomegalovirus exposure and HLA in healthy donors. About the research overall: The 90 to 150 validation repertoires used a platform that matched the one used for the 600 to 700 first-cohort repertoires, as a later analysis reported.

As concerns this clone: Its antigen remains unidentified.

Germline V gene sequence: CDR1 SGHRS, CDR2 YFSETQ. V trimming: 0 bases; J trimming: 6 bases; junction bases outside the gene matches: 8. The CDR3 sequence is 16 residues long. Findings and limits, study-wide: Among TCR beta chains, those listed as cytomegalovirus-associated numbered around 180.

Sequencing used immunoSEQ multiplex PCR; TCRdb keeps in-frame clones, though not all of them. The sample includes over 200,000 clones, around 88% of them seen just once. It was the approximately 110-subject validation cohort, separate from the approximately 670-subject first cohort, to which the donors belonged. The sequence was collected from a woman between 18 and 30 years old in good health and CMV-seronegative. Material: PBMCs. The V call is TRBV5-1, the J call TRBJ2-1; 8 bases line up with TRBD2. CDR3 bases: TGCGCCAGCAGCTTGGGATCCGGGCTAGCGGGCAATGAGCAGTTCTTC. It yields the protein CASSLGSGLAGNEQFF.